Below, 26 T cell receptor beta chains from the same sample are listed, as sequenced in a study of blood T cell repertoires in COVID-19. Generated by immunoSEQ multiplex PCR, the TCRdb table keeps only in-frame clones and is missing some. The table includes 250,000 to 350,000 clones, 80% to 95% detected once. The sequenced material came from PBMCs or T cells enriched from blood (not recorded which). The receptor set was obtained from a woman in her 30s who had recovered from COVID-19.

This chain joins TRBV7-2 and TRBJ2-5; D might be TRBD2 (6 bases). Per the germline V gene, CDR1 is SGHTA and CDR2 is FQGNSA. V was trimmed by 1 base and J by 5 bases, leaving 14 bases between them. CDR3 size: 15 residues. CDR3 sequence: CASSLVGGTRETQYF. In nucleotides, the CDR3 is TGTGCCAGCAGCTTAGTAGGCGGGACCCGGGAGACCCAGTACTTC.

This chain connects TRBV6-5 to TRBJ1-3; D may be TRBD1 (6 bases). The germline CDR1 and CDR2 sequences are MNHEY and SVGAGI. CDR3 length equals 14 residues. V was shortened by 6 bases and J by 1 base, with 10 bases between the two germline ends. The CDR3 coding sequence is TGTGCCAGCAGGATACAGGGTTCTGGAAACACCATATATTTT. This sequence encodes CASRIQGSGNTIYF.

The CDR3 region has the DNA TGTGCCAGCAGCTTAGCGACAGAAGCTTTCTTT. Translated, it gives CASSLATEAFF. The J gene is TRBJ1-1, the V gene TRBV7-9; no clear D gene. V was clipped by 0 bases and J by 8 bases, with 4 bases between them. Germline V gene sequence: CDR1 SEHNR, CDR2 FQNEAQ (reference sequence). This CDR3 contains 11 residues. Based on the CDR3 plus reference TRBV7-9 and TRBJ1-1, the full variable domain is DTGVSQNPRHKITKRGQNVTFRCDPISEHNRLYWYRQTLGQGPEFLTYFQNEAQLEKSRLLSDRFSAERPKGSFSTLEIQRTEQGDSAMYLCASSLATEAFFGQGTRLTVV.

The chain links TRBV27 to TRBJ2-5; tentative D call: TRBD2 (6 bases). Germline V CDR1 and CDR2: MNHEY, SMNVEV (reference sequence). The CDR3 is made up of 13 amino acids. Trimming pared 6 bases from V and 5 bases from J, leaving 13 bases between. The CDR3: CASRSRELETQYF. The CDR3, as DNA: TGTGCCAGCAGGTCACGGGAGCTGGAGACCCAGTACTTC.

The V and J genes are TRBV28 and TRBJ1-2, with 9 bases identical to TRBD1. The germline CDR1 and CDR2 sequences are MDHEN and SYDVKM. The junction had 9 bases not matched to a gene; V was cut back by 7 bases and J by 3 bases. The CDR3 sequence is 15 residues long. The CDR3 region is CASKTGTGSYYGYTF. The CDR3 DNA reads as TGTGCCAGCAAGACCGGGACAGGGTCCTACTATGGCTACACCTTC.

The genes are TRBV25-1 and TRBJ1-1, with D perhaps TRBD1 (6 bases). Trimming shortened V by 1 base and J by 5 bases, and 17 bases separated the two germline ends. The length of the CDR3 is 16 residues. Germline values: CDR1 MGHDK, CDR2 SYGVNS. CDR3 bases: TGTGCCAGCAGTGAATTAGGGGTGGGGGCGAGTACTGAAGCTTTCTTT. It is translated as CASSELGVGASTEAFF.

V usage is TRBV4-2 and J usage is TRBJ2-1; 12 bases are shared with TRBD2. From germline, CDR1 is LGHNA and CDR2 YNFKEQ. Losses at the gene ends were 1 base for V and 9 bases for J; bases not matched to a gene: 4. There are 15 residues in the CDR3. CDR3 DNA: TGTGCCAGCAGCCAAGCTCCGGGACTAGCGGGTGAGCAGTTCTTC. Translating it yields CASSQAPGLAGEQFF.

This clone was observed a few times. The chain employs TRBV20-1 and TRBJ2-7, with D hard to call. Per germline, CDR1 DFQATT and CDR2 SNEGSKA (reference sequence). This CDR3 has 11 residues. The V end lost 4 bases, the J end lost 1 base, and 5 bases lay between the germline ends. Here the CDR3 reads CSAIQSYEQYF. The CDR3 bases are TGCAGTGCTATACAGTCCTACGAGCAGTACTTC.

V gene TRBV19 combines with J gene TRBJ1-1; 11 positions match TRBD1. Germline V gene sequence: CDR1 LNHDA, CDR2 SQIVND (reference sequence). This CDR3 comprises 14 residues. V lost 9 bases, J lost 4 bases, and 7 bases stayed unmatched. CDR3 DNA sequence: TGTGCCAGCTCAAGGACAGGGGGCCTCACTGAAGCTTTCTTT. Protein: CASSRTGGLTEAFF.

The chain carries TRBV9 and TRBJ2-3; D is perhaps TRBD1 (8 bases). Trimming cost V 0 bases and J 2 bases, with 13 bases left between them. CDR1 is SGDLS and CDR2 is YYNGEE in the germline V gene. The CDR3 runs to 16 residues. This CDR3 reads CASSVDRGGLTDTQYF. The DNA for the CDR3 is TGTGCCAGCAGCGTAGACAGGGGGGGACTCACAGATACGCAGTATTTT.

The chain carries TRBV5-4 and TRBJ2-7; tentatively, D is TRBD2 (6 bases). The germline V and J ends were trimmed by 2 bases and 6 bases, with 9 bases remaining between them. The germline V gene has CDR1 SGHNT and CDR2 YYREEE (reference sequence). The CDR3 has 12 amino acids. The CDR3: CASSFQEGEQYF. In nucleotides, the CDR3 is TGTGCCAGCAGCTTCCAGGAGGGCGAGCAGTACTTC.

This clone has just one count. The V gene is TRBV9, the J gene TRBJ2-5; TRBD2 is a possible D gene (6 bases). The ends were cut back, 0 bases at V and 1 base at J, with 10 bases in the middle. CDR1 and CDR2 from the germline V gene are SGDLS and YYNGEE. This CDR3 contains 15 residues. The CDR3 DNA is TGTGCCAGCAGCGTAGGAGGAGGGAGCCAAGAGACCCAGTACTTC. As protein: CASSVGGGSQETQYF.

The rearrangement links TRBV7-2 to TRBJ1-5; 7 bases fit TRBD1. The V segment lost 5 bases and the J segment 4 bases; nucleotides outside the gene matches: 8. Germline V gene sequence: CDR1 SGHTA, CDR2 FQGNSA. The CDR3 runs 15 residues. CDR3 sequence reads: CASSPIQGGNQPQHF. The CDR3 DNA reads as TGTGCCAGCAGCCCAATTCAGGGGGGAAATCAGCCCCAGCATTTT. Complete variable domain (other parts from reference TRBV7-2 and TRBJ1-5): GAGVSQSPSNKVTEKGKDVELRCDPISGHTALYWYRQSLGQGLEFLIYFQGNSAPDKSGLPSDRFSAERTGGSVSTLTIQRTQQEDSAVYLCASSPIQGGNQPQHFGDGTRLSIL.

This chain uses TRBV4-2 with TRBJ2-1, with TRBD1 matching over 7 bases. The germline CDR1 and CDR2 sequences are LGHNA and YNFKEQ. V lost 0 bases, J lost 6 bases, and 8 bases stayed unmatched. CDR3 length: 16 residues. CDR3: CASSQDQDRRFNEQFF. The CDR3 region has the DNA TGTGCCAGCAGCCAAGATCAGGACAGGCGTTTCAATGAGCAGTTCTTC.

As to this clone: Lacking the conserved final phenylalanine or tryptophan, this CDR3 likely reflects a read error. The limits of the CDR3 on the DNA are not certain, so only TCRdb's listed CDR3 is given. This chain uses TRBV29-1 with TRBJ1-2. From its first to its last residue, the CDR3 has 11 amino acids. The germline gives CDR1 SQVTM, CDR2 ANQGSEA. The chain's CDR3 is CSVEPEDWIFS.

This chain links TRBV24-1 with TRBJ2-1; the D is unclear. V lost 0 bases, J lost 6 bases, and 8 bases lay in between. Per the germline V gene, CDR1 is KGHDR and CDR2 is SFDVKD. CDR3 length: 14 amino acids. CDR3 loop: CATSDLRYTNEQFF. DNA for the CDR3: TGTGCCACCAGTGATTTGAGATACACCAATGAGCAGTTCTTC.

This chain connects TRBV7-2 to TRBJ2-4; D is perhaps TRBD1 (6 bases). Germline assignment: CDR1 SGHTA and CDR2 FQGNSA. Trimming left V 5 bases short and J 2 bases short, with 10 bases between. The CDR3 spans 14 residues. In DNA, the CDR3 is TGTGCCAGCAGCCCCAGGGGATCCAAAAACATTCAGTACTTC. Translation: CASSPRGSKNIQYF.

This sequence joins TRBV6-5 and TRBJ1-1, with a possible D match to TRBD1 (6 bases). The V end lost 6 bases, the J end lost 7 bases, and 15 bases lay between the germline ends. The length of the CDR3 is 13 residues. Germline V gene data show CDR1 as MNHEY and CDR2 as SVGAGI. The CDR3 nucleotides read TGTGCCAGCAGGTCCCGAGGGGGGGGTGAAGCTTTCTTT. Residues: CASRSRGGGEAFF.

The chain combines TRBV2 with TRBJ1-2, with a weak D call TRBD1 (5 bases). Germline V lookup: CDR1 SNHLY, CDR2 FYNNEI. Trimming shortened V by 11 bases and J by 6 bases, and 13 bases separated the two germline ends. This CDR3 region has 11 residues. The CDR3: CASYGGDGYTF. CDR3 nucleotides: TGTGCCTCCTACGGGGGGGATGGCTACACCTTC.

The chain links TRBV28 to TRBJ1-6, with TRBD1 as a possible D gene (6 bases). Germline V lookup: CDR1 MDHEN, CDR2 SYDVKM. This CDR3 contains 16 residues. Trimming took off 5 bases at V and 6 bases at J, with 17 bases between the two ends. For the CDR3, the DNA is TGTGCCAGCAGTCTTCCAACAGGGCAGGGTAATTCACCCCTCCACTTT. Translating gives CASSLPTGQGNSPLHF.

The J gene is TRBJ1-2, the V gene TRBV4-3; 7 bases fit TRBD1. Germline V gene sequence: CDR1 LGHNA, CDR2 YSLEER. V lost 1 base, J lost 8 bases, and 10 bases stayed unmatched. The CDR3 spans 15 residues. Here the CDR3 reads CASSQATDRVGGYTF. CDR3 sequence (DNA): TGCGCCAGCAGCCAAGCCACCGACAGGGTGGGCGGCTACACCTTC.

This chain uses TRBV16 with TRBJ2-7; 8 bases map to TRBD1. V trimming: 3 bases; J trimming: 6 bases; junction bases outside the gene matches: 4. The CDR3 is 13 amino acids. Germline V lookup: CDR1 KGHSY, CDR2 FQNENV. The CDR3 reads CASSQITGGEQYF. The CDR3 DNA reads TGTGCCAGCAGCCAGATAACAGGGGGCGAGCAGTACTTC.

The chain is built from TRBV29-1 and TRBJ2-1; perhaps TRBD1 as D (6 bases). The CDR3 is 13 residues long. Trimming took 6 bases from V and 6 from J, leaving 15 bases between them. Per germline, CDR1 SQVTM and CDR2 ANQGSEA. CDR3 sequence reads: CSVGTTGGNEQFF. In DNA, the CDR3 is TGCAGCGTCGGGACAACCGGAGGCAATGAGCAGTTCTTC.

The genes are TRBV28 and TRBJ2-5; 7 bases fit TRBD2. Trimming at V came to 7 bases and at J to 2 bases, leaving 16 bases not matched to a gene. The V gene's germline CDR1 is MDHEN and CDR2 SYDVKM. The CDR3 runs 17 residues. The CDR3 DNA sequence: TGTGCCAGCAAACTAACGGCGGGGGTAAGCGGGCAAGAGACCCAGTACTTC. Translation gives CASKLTAGVSGQETQYF.

DNA for the CDR3: TGCAGTGCTAGTAGCGGCAGATACAATGAGCAGTTCTTC. It encodes CSASSGRYNEQFF. The rearrangement uses TRBV20-1 and TRBJ2-1; a weak D match, TRBD2 (6 bases). V was shortened by 3 bases and J by 4 bases, with 10 bases between the two germline ends. Germline CDR1 is DFQATT and CDR2 is SNEGSKA (reference sequence). The CDR3 covers 13 residues.

This chain uses TRBV28 with TRBJ1-2; no firm D call. The length of the CDR3 is 14 residues. The germline V gene has CDR1 MDHEN and CDR2 SYDVKM. V was shortened by 5 bases and J by 6 bases, with 16 bases between the two germline ends. This CDR3 is CASSLGSLENGYTF. The CDR3, as DNA: TGTGCCAGCAGTCTAGGTTCCCTAGAAAATGGCTACACCTTC.